The 27 T cell receptor beta chains in this list originate from one sample, sequenced in a study of cytomegalovirus exposure and HLA in healthy donors. PCR used 60 Vbeta primers and 13 Jbeta primers. Only in-frame clones appear in the TCRdb table, and some are missing; sequencing was by immunoSEQ multiplex PCR. The sample includes 200,000 to 250,000 clones, more than 85% seen only once; the top ten take over 0.95%. Input material: PBMCs. The receptors were sampled from a woman between 18 and 29 years old in good health and CMV-seronegative.

The V call is TRBV14, the J call TRBJ2-2; D unclear. The CDR3 has 14 amino acids. Trimming cost V 1 base and J 6 bases, with 9 bases left between them. In germline, CDR1 is SGHDN, CDR2 FVKESK. In DNA, the CDR3 is TGTGCCAGCAGCCAAGTCTTCACGGCCGGGGAGCTGTTTTTT. Translated, it gives CASSQVFTAGELFF.

This clone was recorded once. The chain has TRBV5-6 and TRBJ2-2; TRBD2 is a possible D gene (6 bases). The germline V gene has CDR1 SGHDT and CDR2 YYEEEE. The CDR3 runs to 16 residues. Trimming took off 0 bases at V and 5 bases at J, with 14 bases between the two ends. The CDR3 nucleotides read TGTGCCAGCAGCTTGGTGGTCGGGAGCTGGACCGGGGAGCTGTTTTTT. This sequence encodes CASSLVVGSWTGELFF.

The chain employs TRBV6-6 and TRBJ1-3; 8 positions match TRBD1. CDR1 and CDR2 (germline): MNHNY, SVGAGI (reference sequence). V lost 6 bases to trimming and J lost 1 base; unmatched junction nucleotides: 2. The CDR3 contains 14 residues. CDR3 nucleotide sequence: TGTGCCAGCAGAGGACAGGGTTCTGGAAACACCATATATTTT. It yields the protein CASRGQGSGNTIYF.

The chain recombines TRBV19 with TRBJ2-6; TRBD1 matches at 8 bases. This CDR3 spans 17 amino acids. Germline CDR1 reads LNHDA; CDR2 reads SQIVND (reference sequence). V lost 5 bases to trimming and J lost 0 bases; unmatched junction nucleotides: 6. In DNA form, the CDR3 reads TGTGCCAGTAGTGCCACAGGGGGTAGCTCTGGGGCCAACGTCCTGACTTTC. Its translation: CASSATGGSSGANVLTF.

This chain connects TRBV25-1 to TRBJ2-3; D is uncertain. The V gene lost 10 bases and the J gene lost 6 bases, with 14 bases spanning the gap. This CDR3 contains 12 residues. Per the germline V gene, CDR1 is MGHDK and CDR2 is SYGVNS. The CDR3 loop reads CATLDLKDTQYF. CDR3 in DNA: TGTGCCACCTTAGATCTTAAGGATACGCAGTATTTT.

The J gene is TRBJ2-1, the V gene TRBV6-5, with D perhaps TRBD2 (5 bases). This CDR3 contains 13 residues. The germline V gene has CDR1 MNHEY and CDR2 SVGAGI. V dropped 4 bases and J dropped 5 bases, with 9 bases sitting between them. Here the CDR3 reads CASSLSGNNEQFF. The CDR3 nucleotides are TGTGCCAGCAGTTTGAGCGGAAACAATGAGCAGTTCTTC.

The chain carries TRBV5-5 and TRBJ2-5; possible D gene TRBD1, 6 bases. The CDR3 is made up of 15 amino acids. V was trimmed by 1 base and J by 2 bases, leaving 12 bases between them. CDR1 and CDR2 (germline): SGHKS, YYEKEE (reference sequence). CDR3 loop: CASSLSTGRQETQYF. DNA of the CDR3: TGTGCCAGCAGCTTGTCGACAGGAAGACAAGAGACCCAGTACTTC. Full variable domain (outside the CDR3, taken from reference TRBV5-5 and TRBJ2-5): DAGVTQSPTHLIKTRGQQVTLRCSPISGHKSVSWYQQVLGQGPQFIFQYYEKEERGRGNFPDRFSARQFPNYSSELNVNALLLGDSALYLCASSLSTGRQETQYFGPGTRLLVL.

This chain's CDR3 is CASSYATGDEQYF. The CDR3 DNA is TGTGCCAGCAGTTACGCCACAGGGGACGAGCAGTACTTC. The V call is TRBV6-6, the J call TRBJ2-7; 7 bases agree with TRBD1. With V trimmed by 2 bases and J by 5 bases, 3 bases remained unmatched. The CDR3 runs 13 residues. CDR1 MNHNY and CDR2 SVGAGI come from the germline V gene (reference sequence).

The genes are TRBV5-4 and TRBJ2-1; 7 nucleotides align to TRBD2. The length of the CDR3 is 16 residues. Trimming at V came to 0 bases and at J to 4 bases, leaving 7 bases not matched to a gene. Germline loops: CDR1 SGHNT, CDR2 YYREEE (reference sequence). The CDR3 DNA follows: TGTGCCAGCAGCTTGGGCGGGGCTAGCGGATACAATGAGCAGTTCTTC. It encodes CASSLGGASGYNEQFF. The whole variable domain, remainder taken from reference TRBV5-4 and TRBJ2-1, is ETGVTQSPTHLIKTRGQQVTLRCSSQSGHNTVSWYQQALGQGPQFIFQYYREEENGRGNFPPRFSGLQFPNYSSELNVNALELDDSALYLCASSLGGASGYNEQFFGPGTRLTVL.

This clone is a singleton in its sample. This rearrangement joins TRBV18 to TRBJ1-1; D possibly corresponds to TRBD1 (6 bases). V was trimmed by 5 bases and J by 4 bases, leaving 17 bases between them. Per the germline V gene, CDR1 is KGHSH and CDR2 is LQKENI. The CDR3 contains 15 residues. Written as DNA, the CDR3 is TGTGCCAGCTCATTTCCAGGGGTGAGGGGCACTGAAGCTTTCTTT. Residues: CASSFPGVRGTEAFF.

CDR3 region: CASSQRAGFYEQYF. CDR3 DNA sequence: TGTGCCAGCAGTCAAAGGGCGGGGTTCTACGAGCAGTACTTC. This sequence joins TRBV9 and TRBJ2-7; a weak D match, TRBD2 (6 bases). Germline CDR1 and CDR2: SGDLS and YYNGEE. This CDR3 has 14 residues. The V end lost 5 bases, the J end lost 3 bases, and 15 bases lay between the germline ends.

This clone was detected once. This sequence joins TRBV7-9 and TRBJ1-2; D remains unclear. This CDR3 region has 11 residues. Germline CDR1 is SEHNR and CDR2 is FQNEAQ (reference sequence). The germline V and J ends were trimmed by 5 bases and 6 bases, with 7 bases remaining between them. CDR3 amino acids: CASSQNDGYTF. CDR3 sequence (DNA): TGTGCCAGCAGCCAGAACGATGGCTACACCTTC.

The chain couples TRBV29-1 to TRBJ1-1; TRBD1 might be the D (5 bases). This CDR3 comprises 11 residues. Germline V gives CDR1 SQVTM, CDR2 ANQGSEA. V dropped 5 bases and J dropped 4 bases, with 8 bases sitting between them. The CDR3 bases are TGCAGCGTTCCCACAGGCACTGAAGCTTTCTTT. It is translated as CSVPTGTEAFF. The whole variable domain, filled in from reference TRBV29-1 and TRBJ1-1, reads SAVISQKPSRDICQRGTSLTIQCQVDSQVTMMFWYRQQPGQSLTLIATANQGSEATYESGFVIDKFPISRPNLTFSTLTVSNMSPEDSSIYLCSVPTGTEAFFGQGTRLTVV.

The rearrangement uses TRBV30 and TRBJ2-1; 9 bases align to TRBD2. Germline-derived CDR1 and CDR2 are GTSNPN and SVGIG (reference sequence). The CDR3 loop spans 18 amino acids. J lost 3 bases, V lost 3 bases, and 15 bases had no gene match. CDR3 protein: CAWRGSTGSSGVYNEQFF. In DNA, the CDR3 is TGTGCCTGGAGGGGTTCTACCGGTTCTAGCGGGGTCTACAATGAGCAGTTCTTC.

V and J are TRBV5-8 and TRBJ2-7, with D possibly being TRBD2 (6 bases). The V gene's germline CDR1 is SGHTS and CDR2 YDEGEE. Trimming took off 0 bases at V and 7 bases at J, with 11 bases between the two ends. CDR3 length equals 13 residues. The CDR3 DNA reads TGTGCCAGCAGCTTGGCCGGGGGTGAGGAGCAGTACTTC. Translation: CASSLAGGEEQYF. Filled out from reference TRBV5-8 and TRBJ2-7, the complete variable domain reads EAGVTQSPTHLIKTRGQQATLRCSPISGHTSVYWYQQALGLGLQFLLWYDEGEERNRGNFPPRFSGRQFPNYSSELNVNALELEDSALYLCASSLAGGEEQYFGPGTRLTVT.

With respect to this clone: One junction end does not reproduce the germline sequence, and a read error may be involved. J is TRBJ1-6 and V is TRBV13, with 8 nucleotides matching TRBD1. The length of the CDR3 is 14 residues. The V gene's germline CDR1 is PRHDT and CDR2 FYEKMQ (reference sequence). CDR3 loop: CASSLGQGISPLHF. CDR3 bases: TGTGCCAGCAGCCTAGGACAGGGCATTTCACCCCTCCACTTT.

The CDR3 DNA is TGTGCCAGCAGTGAAGCCCTACAGGGGAGCTATGGCTACACCTTC. This sequence encodes CASSEALQGSYGYTF. J is TRBJ1-2 and V is TRBV6-1; 7 positions match TRBD1. The germline CDR1 and CDR2 sequences are MNHNS and SASEGT. The CDR3 covers 15 residues. V lost 0 bases to trimming and J lost 4 bases; unmatched junction nucleotides: 5.

The V and J genes are TRBV15 and TRBJ1-1; maybe TRBD1 (5 bases). Germline-derived CDR1 and CDR2 are LNHNV and YYDKDF (reference sequence). V gave up 1 base and J gave up 5 bases, with 11 bases separating them. The CDR3 is 14 amino acids. DNA of the CDR3: TGTGCCACCAGCAGAGGAACAGCAGGGACTGAAGCTTTCTTT. Protein: CATSRGTAGTEAFF.

The V and J genes are TRBV5-1 and TRBJ1-3; 7 bases match TRBD1. This CDR3 comprises 15 residues. Germline V CDR1 and CDR2: SGHRS, YFSETQ. Trimming cost V 3 bases and J 0 bases; bases outside gene matches: 3. The CDR3 spells CASSSGTASGNTIYF. The CDR3 nucleotides read TGCGCCAGCAGCTCGGGGACAGCCTCTGGAAACACCATATATTTT.

V gene TRBV5-6 combines with J gene TRBJ1-1; 7 positions match TRBD1. The CDR3 loop spans 13 amino acids. The V gene end was trimmed by 5 bases and the J gene end by 11 bases; junction bases not matched to a gene: 12. Germline V gives CDR1 SGHDT, CDR2 YYEEEE. In nucleotides, the CDR3 is TGTGCCAGCAGTCAAAGTTCACAGGGGTGGGCTTTCTTT. This gives the protein CASSQSSQGWAFF.

This clone was recorded once. The CDR3 DNA is TGTGCCAGCAGCTTCCTAACGGTGAACACTGAAGCTTTCTTT. Translated, it gives CASSFLTVNTEAFF. This chain links TRBV7-2 with TRBJ1-1, with no clear D. The length of the CDR3 is 14 residues. Germline-derived CDR1 and CDR2 are SGHTA and FQGNSA. The ends were cut back, 3 bases at V and 0 bases at J, with 8 bases in the middle.

The chain couples TRBV30 to TRBJ2-7, with a weak D call TRBD1 (6 bases). The CDR3 sequence is 13 residues long. The germline V and J ends were trimmed by 3 bases and 3 bases, with 12 bases remaining between them. The germline V gene has CDR1 GTSNPN and CDR2 SVGIG (reference sequence). Here the CDR3 DNA reads TGTGCCTGGAGCTTTGACAGGTACTACGAGCAGTACTTC. This translates into CAWSFDRYYEQYF.

The rearrangement uses TRBV4-1 and TRBJ2-7, with 7 bases identical to TRBD1. The CDR3 totals 15 residues. J gave up 12 bases and V 0 bases, and 14 bases lay outside the gene matches. The germline gives CDR1 MGHRA, CDR2 YSYEKL. The CDR3 DNA reads TGCGCCAGCAGCCAAGATCAGGGGGTTGGGCGATTACCGTACTTC. Translation gives CASSQDQGVGRLPYF.

The rearrangement uses TRBV7-2 and TRBJ1-1; D not resolved. This CDR3 spans 15 amino acids. V was clipped by 2 bases and J by 4 bases, with 14 bases between them. Germline V gene sequence: CDR1 SGHTA, CDR2 FQGNSA. The CDR3 here is CASSLYTAPSTEAFF. In DNA, the CDR3 is TGTGCCAGCAGCTTATACACAGCTCCCAGCACTGAAGCTTTCTTT.

The rearrangement uses TRBV7-9 and TRBJ2-1, with D perhaps matching TRBD2 (6 bases). Trimming stripped 3 bases from V and 4 bases from J, with 10 bases between. CDR1 and CDR2 from the germline V gene are SEHNR and FQNEAQ (reference sequence). This CDR3 region has 14 residues. The CDR3 here is CASSFSTSYNEQFF. The CDR3 DNA reads TGTGCCAGCAGCTTCTCGACTAGTTACAATGAGCAGTTCTTC.

This sequence joins TRBV2 and TRBJ1-1, with a possible D match to TRBD1 (5 bases). Looked up from germline, CDR1 is SNHLY and CDR2 is FYNNEI. Trimming removed 4 bases from V and 1 base from J, with 10 bases in between. This CDR3 spans 14 amino acids. CDR3 sequence (DNA): TGTGCCAGCAGTGGCGACAGCGCGAACACTGAAGCTTTCTTT. Translating gives CASSGDSANTEAFF.

The chain is built from TRBV20-1 and TRBJ1-2; D remains unclear. V was shortened by 4 bases and J by 5 bases, with 5 bases between the two germline ends. Germline CDR1 is DFQATT and CDR2 is SNEGSKA (reference sequence). CDR3 length: 10 amino acids. The CDR3 reads CSAKEYGYTF. CDR3 nucleotide sequence: TGCAGTGCTAAGGAGTATGGCTACACCTTC.